These 8 T cell receptor beta chains came from one sample sequenced in a study of blood T cell repertoires in COVID-19. Data came from immunoSEQ multiplex PCR; TCRdb stores just in-frame clones and leaves some out. The data show about 76,000 clones, with about 86% seen just once and 15% to 20% held by the top ten. Sequencing was performed on peripheral blood. These receptors were taken from a human donor in a cohort sampled during active COVID-19.

V usage is TRBV4-1 and J usage is TRBJ2-6; perhaps TRBD1 as D (5 bases). Germline CDR1 reads MGHRA; CDR2 reads YSYEKL. This CDR3 is built from 18 residues. V was shortened by 1 base and J by 2 bases, with 15 bases between the two germline ends. The CDR3 DNA reads TGCGCCAGCAGCCAAGGGGGCAGATCCTTCCCTGGGGCCAACGTCCTGACTTTC. It specifies CASSQGGRSFPGANVLTF.

The genes are TRBV12-5 and TRBJ1-6, with D uncertain. CDR3 length: 15 amino acids. The V and J ends lost 6 bases and 0 bases respectively, with 9 bases between them. Per germline, CDR1 LGHNT and CDR2 FRNRAP. This CDR3 is CASGGGRSYNSPLHF. The CDR3 DNA is TGTGCTAGTGGGGGAGGACGCTCCTATAATTCACCCCTCCACTTT.

The chain couples TRBV30 to TRBJ1-1; D is unclear. Per the germline V gene, CDR1 is GTSNPN and CDR2 is SVGIG (reference sequence). This CDR3 is 13 amino acids long. V gave up 0 bases and J gave up 7 bases, with 12 bases separating them. In DNA, the CDR3 is TGTGCCTGGAGTGTATCTCACCCACTTGAAGCTTTCTTT. Amino acid sequence: CAWSVSHPLEAFF. The full variable domain, rest sourced from reference TRBV30 and TRBJ1-1, is SQTIHQWPATLVQPVGSPLSLECTVEGTSNPNLYWYRQAAGRGLQLLFYSVGIGQISSEVPQNLSASRPQDRQFILSSKKLLLSDSGFYLCAWSVSHPLEAFFGQGTRLTVV.

This CDR3 reads CASSMADTGYEQYF. In DNA, the CDR3 is TGTGCCAGCAGCATGGCCGATACAGGGTACGAGCAGTACTTC. The gene calls are TRBV5-6 and TRBJ2-7; TRBD1 might be the D (6 bases). The CDR3 is 14 amino acids. Germline-derived CDR1 and CDR2 are SGHDT and YYEEEE. V was trimmed by 4 bases and J by 4 bases, leaving 15 bases between them.

V gene TRBV4-3 combines with J gene TRBJ2-7, with D possibly matching TRBD1 (6 bases). Germline lookup yields CDR1 LGHNA and CDR2 YSLEER. The V end was cut by 5 bases, the J end by 6 bases, with 11 bases between. This CDR3 spans 12 amino acids. DNA for the CDR3: TGCGCCAGCAGCAGAGAAGGGGGCGAGCAGTACTTC. Residues: CASSREGGEQYF.

The V and J genes are TRBV28 and TRBJ2-5; the match to TRBD1 covers 9 bases. Germline V gene lookup returns CDR1 MDHEN and CDR2 SYDVKM. V lost 5 bases, J lost 7 bases, and 11 bases stayed unmatched. The CDR3 loop spans 15 amino acids. The CDR3 DNA reads TGTGCCAGCAGTCCCCCCTCGGACAGGGGAGTGACCCAGTACTTC. Translating it yields CASSPPSDRGVTQYF. Combining the CDR3 with reference TRBV28 and TRBJ2-5 gives the whole variable domain DVKVTQSSRYLVKRTGEKVFLECVQDMDHENMFWYRQDPGLGLRLIYFSYDVKMKEKGDIPEGYSVSREKKERFSLILESASTNQTSMYLCASSPPSDRGVTQYFGPGTRLLVL.

This clone was seen a handful of times. The V and J genes are TRBV28 and TRBJ2-3, with D perhaps matching TRBD2 (5 bases). Per germline, CDR1 MDHEN and CDR2 SYDVKM. CDR3 size: 16 residues. Trimming pared 6 bases from V and 5 bases from J, leaving 21 bases between. CDR3 loop: CASSGWEAARGDTQYF. CDR3 bases: TGTGCCAGCAGCGGCTGGGAAGCGGCTAGAGGAGATACGCAGTATTTT.

V gene TRBV9 combines with J gene TRBJ2-3; no definite D call. With 4 bases removed from V and 4 bases from J, the gap between germline ends came to 10 bases. The CDR3 loop spans 13 amino acids. The germline CDR1 and CDR2 sequences are SGDLS and YYNGEE. The CDR3 region has the DNA TGTGCCAGCAGCCCGGGTTGGTCAGATACGCAGTATTTT. Its translation: CASSPGWSDTQYF.